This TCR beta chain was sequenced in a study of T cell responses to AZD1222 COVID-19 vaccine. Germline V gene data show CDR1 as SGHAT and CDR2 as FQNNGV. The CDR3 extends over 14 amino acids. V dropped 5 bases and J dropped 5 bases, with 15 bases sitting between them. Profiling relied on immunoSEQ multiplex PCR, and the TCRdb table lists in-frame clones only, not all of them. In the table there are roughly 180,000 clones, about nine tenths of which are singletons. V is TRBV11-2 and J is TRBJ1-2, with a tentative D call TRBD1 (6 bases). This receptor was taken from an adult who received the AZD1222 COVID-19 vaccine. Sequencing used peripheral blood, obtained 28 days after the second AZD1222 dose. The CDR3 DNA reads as TGTGCCAGCAGCCTCGACAGGACCCGATATGGCTACACCTTC. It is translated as CASSLDRTRYGYTF. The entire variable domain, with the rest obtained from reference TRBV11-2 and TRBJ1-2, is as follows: EAGVAQSPRYKIIEKRQSVAFWCNPISGHATLYWYQQILGQGPKLLIQFQNNGVVDDSQLPKDRFSAERLKGVDSTLKIQPAKLEDSAVYLCASSLDRTRYGYTFGSGTRLTVV.